This TCR beta chain was sequenced during a study of T cell responses to AZD1222 COVID-19 vaccine. Study summary: Pooled together were second doses at about 4 or about 12 weeks. Points from the study as a whole: Sampling that yielded the repertoires occurred only after the peak T cell response.

Generated by immunoSEQ multiplex PCR, the TCRdb table keeps only in-frame clones and is missing some. The sample comprises more than 150,000 clones, roughly nine tenths of which are singletons, and roughly 1.6% rests with the top ten. The germline gives CDR1 SQVTM, CDR2 ANQGSEA. V was clipped by 3 bases and J by 4 bases, with 27 bases between them. The CDR3 sequence is 18 residues long. The table lists this clone with a count of one. As yet, its antigen is unknown. This receptor was taken from an adult in good health. Sequencing was performed on peripheral blood, taken on day 0 of AZD1222 vaccination. The V and J genes are TRBV29-1 and TRBJ1-2; no clear D. CDR3 DNA sequence: TGCAGCGTTGACCGCGTTAATTTCCGGGGTTTAGGTAGCTATGGCTACACCTTC. Translating gives CSVDRVNFRGLGSYGYTF.